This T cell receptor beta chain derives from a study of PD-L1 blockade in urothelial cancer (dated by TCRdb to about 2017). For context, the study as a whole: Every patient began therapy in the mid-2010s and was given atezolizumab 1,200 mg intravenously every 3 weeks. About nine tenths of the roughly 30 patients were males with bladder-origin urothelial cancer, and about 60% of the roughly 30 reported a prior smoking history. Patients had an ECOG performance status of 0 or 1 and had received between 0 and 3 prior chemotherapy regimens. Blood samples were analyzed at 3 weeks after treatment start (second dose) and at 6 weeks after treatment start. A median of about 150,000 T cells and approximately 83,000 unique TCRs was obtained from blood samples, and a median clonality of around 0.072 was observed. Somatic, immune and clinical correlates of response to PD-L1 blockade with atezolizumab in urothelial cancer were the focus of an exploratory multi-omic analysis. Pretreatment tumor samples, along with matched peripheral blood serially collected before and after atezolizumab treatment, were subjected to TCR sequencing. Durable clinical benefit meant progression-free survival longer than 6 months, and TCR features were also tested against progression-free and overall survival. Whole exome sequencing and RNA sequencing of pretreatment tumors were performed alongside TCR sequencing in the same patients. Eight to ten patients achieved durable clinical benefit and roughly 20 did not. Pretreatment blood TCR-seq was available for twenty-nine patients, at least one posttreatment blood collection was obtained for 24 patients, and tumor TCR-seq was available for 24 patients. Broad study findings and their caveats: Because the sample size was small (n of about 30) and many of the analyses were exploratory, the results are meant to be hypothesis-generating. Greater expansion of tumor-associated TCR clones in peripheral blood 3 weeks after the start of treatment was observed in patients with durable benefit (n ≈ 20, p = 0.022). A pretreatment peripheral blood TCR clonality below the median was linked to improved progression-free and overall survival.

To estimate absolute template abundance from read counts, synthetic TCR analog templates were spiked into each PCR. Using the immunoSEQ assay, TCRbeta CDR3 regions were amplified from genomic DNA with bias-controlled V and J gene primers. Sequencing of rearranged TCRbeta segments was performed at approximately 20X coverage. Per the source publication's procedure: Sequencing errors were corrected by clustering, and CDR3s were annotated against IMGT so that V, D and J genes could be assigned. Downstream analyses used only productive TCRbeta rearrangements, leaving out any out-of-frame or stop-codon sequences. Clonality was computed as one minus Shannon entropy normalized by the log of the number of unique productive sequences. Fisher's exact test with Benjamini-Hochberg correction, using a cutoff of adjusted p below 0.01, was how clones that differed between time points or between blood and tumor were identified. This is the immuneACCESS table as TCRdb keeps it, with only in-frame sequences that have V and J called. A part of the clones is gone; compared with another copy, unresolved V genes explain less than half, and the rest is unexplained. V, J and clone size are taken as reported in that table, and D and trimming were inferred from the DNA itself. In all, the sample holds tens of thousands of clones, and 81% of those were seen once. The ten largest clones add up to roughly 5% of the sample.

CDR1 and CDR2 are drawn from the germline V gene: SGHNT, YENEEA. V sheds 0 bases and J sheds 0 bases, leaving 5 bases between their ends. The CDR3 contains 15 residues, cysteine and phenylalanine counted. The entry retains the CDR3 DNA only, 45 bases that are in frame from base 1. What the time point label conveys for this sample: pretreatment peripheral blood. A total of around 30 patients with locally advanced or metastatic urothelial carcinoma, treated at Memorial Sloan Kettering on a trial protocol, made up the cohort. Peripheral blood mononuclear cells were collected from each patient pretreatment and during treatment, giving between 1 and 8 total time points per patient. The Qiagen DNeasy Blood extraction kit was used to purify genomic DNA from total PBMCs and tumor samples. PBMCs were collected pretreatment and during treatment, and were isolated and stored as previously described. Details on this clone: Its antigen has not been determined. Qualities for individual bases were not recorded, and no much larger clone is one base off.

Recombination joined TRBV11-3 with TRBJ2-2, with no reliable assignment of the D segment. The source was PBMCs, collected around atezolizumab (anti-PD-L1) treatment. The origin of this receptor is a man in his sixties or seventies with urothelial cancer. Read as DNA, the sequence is TGTGCCAGCAGCTTAGATACAACGAACACCGGGGAGCTGTTTTTT. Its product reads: CASSLDTTNTGELFF.